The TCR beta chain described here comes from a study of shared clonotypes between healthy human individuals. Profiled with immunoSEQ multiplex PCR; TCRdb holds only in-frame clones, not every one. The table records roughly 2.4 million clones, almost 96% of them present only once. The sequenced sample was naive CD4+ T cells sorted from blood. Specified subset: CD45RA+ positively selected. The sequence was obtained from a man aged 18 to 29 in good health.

The CDR3 sequence is CASSGQTESGEKLFF. Here the CDR3 DNA reads TGTGCCAGCAGTGGCCAGACAGAATCAGGTGAAAAACTGTTTTTT. The chain uses TRBV28 and TRBJ1-4, with D tentatively TRBD1 (5 bases). Deletions cut 5 bases from V and 7 bases from J, with 17 bases between. The CDR3 contains 15 residues. The germline V gene has CDR1 MDHEN and CDR2 SYDVKM. The variable domain in full, completed from reference TRBV28 and TRBJ1-4, reads DVKVTQSSRYLVKRTGEKVFLECVQDMDHENMFWYRQDPGLGLRLIYFSYDVKMKEKGDIPEGYSVSREKKERFSLILESASTNQTSMYLCASSGQTESGEKLFFGSGTQLSVL.